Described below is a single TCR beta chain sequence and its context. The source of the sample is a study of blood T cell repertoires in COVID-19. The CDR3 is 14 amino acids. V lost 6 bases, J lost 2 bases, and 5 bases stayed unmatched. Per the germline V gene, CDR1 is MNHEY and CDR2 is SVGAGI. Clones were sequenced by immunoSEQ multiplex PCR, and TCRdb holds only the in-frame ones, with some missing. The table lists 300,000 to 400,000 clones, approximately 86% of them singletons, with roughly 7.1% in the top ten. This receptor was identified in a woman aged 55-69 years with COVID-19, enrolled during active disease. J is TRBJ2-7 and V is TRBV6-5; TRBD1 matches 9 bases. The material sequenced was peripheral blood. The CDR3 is CASRGTGPPYEQYF. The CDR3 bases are TGTGCCAGCAGGGGGACAGGGCCCCCCTACGAGCAGTACTTC.